The rows below give T cell receptor beta chains drawn from one sample of a study of T-cell reconstitution after alpha-beta-depleted transplantation in children. TCRdb processed the PCR reads anew with MiXCR; each CDR3 protein has one entry. The sample holds some 260,000 distinct CDR3 sequences, 20% to 30% seen once. The sample was PBMCs, mostly from graft donor cells, taken 360 days after TCRalphabeta/CD19-depleted stem cell transplant. These receptors were collected from a female patient between 2 and 15 years old who had a stem cell transplant for congenital amegakaryocytic thrombocytopenia, so the T cells may come from the graft donor. The CDR3 runs from the conserved cysteine through the conserved F or W. Each record gives: clone size, V gene, D gene, J gene, CDR3 DNA, CDR3 protein. D genes are given only for firm matches. Clone size is stated in some rows and not others, as once, few, many or a class when expanded.

>.|TRBV27|.|TRBJ1-1
TGTGCCAGCAGTTTAAAGGCCGGGACGACCACTGAAGCTTTCTTT
CASSLKAGTTTEAFF
>.|TRBV14|TRBD2|TRBJ2-7
TGTGCCAGCAGCCCCTCGGGGACTAAGCGATGGGGGGAGCAGTACTTC
CASSPSGTKRWGEQYF
>once|TRBV15|.|TRBJ1-4
TGTGCCACCAGCATGGGCAGGGATAATGAAAAACTGTTTTTT
CATSMGRDNEKLFF
>.|TRBV27|.|TRBJ1-2
TGTGCCAGCAGTTTATGGGGCGGGGCCTATGGCTACACCTTC
CASSLWGGAYGYTF
>few|TRBV10-3|.|TRBJ2-3
TGTGCCATCAGTGGGGGGGTGGGCACAGATACGCAGTATTTT
CAISGGVGTDTQYF
>few|TRBV6-2/TRBV6-3|TRBD2|TRBJ2-1
TGTGCCAGCAGTTACCCAATACCGGGACTAGCGGGAGAGAGGTGGCAGTTCTTC
CASSYPIPGLAGERWQFF
>once|TRBV6-1|TRBD1|TRBJ2-7
TGTGCCAGCAGGGGGACAGCGACCTACGAGCAGTACTTC
CASRGTATYEQYF
>few|TRBV20-1|.|TRBJ2-7
TGCAGTGCAAACTACGGGGACATGACCTACGAGCAGTACTTC
CSANYGDMTYEQYF
>many|TRBV7-9|.|TRBJ2-7
TGTGCCAGCAGCGAAGGGCAGGAGTTATCCTACGAGCAGTACTTC
CASSEGQELSYEQYF
>few|TRBV15|.|TRBJ2-5
TGTGCCACCAGCAGGGACAGGAGGGGGGAGACCCAGTACTTC
CATSRDRRGETQYF
>few|TRBV4-1|.|TRBJ1-5
TGCGCCAGCAGCCAAGATCCTACGAAAACAGGTGGATTGATCCAGCCCCAGCATTTT
CASSQDPTKTGGLIQPQHF
>.|TRBV7-6|TRBD1|TRBJ1-4
TGTGCCAGCAGCCGCAGGGGGACTAATGAAAAACTGTTTTTT
CASSRRGTNEKLFF
>.|TRBV2|.|TRBJ2-1
TGTGCCAGCATGGGCAGGGTAATTAAGGCCTACAATGAGCAGTTCTTC
CASMGRVIKAYNEQFF
>few|TRBV20-1|.|TRBJ2-5
TGCAGTGCTAGCAGGCGGGCGGACTTGGAGACCCAGTACTTC
CSASRRADLETQYF
>many|TRBV4-3|TRBD2|TRBJ2-5
TGCGCCAGCAGCCAAGATTTGGCTAGCGGCCAAGAGACCCAGTACTTC
CASSQDLASGQETQYF
>few|TRBV10-3|TRBD1|TRBJ1-1
TGTGCCATCAGGGGACAGTGGAACACTGAAGCTTTCTTT
CAIRGQWNTEAFF